This T cell receptor beta chain was identified during a study of cytomegalovirus exposure and HLA in healthy donors. This clone has a single count. Its antigen is currently unknown. Broader study findings: Immune exposure data for these donors was limited to CMV serostatus.

The CDR3 extends over 13 amino acids. From germline, CDR1 is MNHEY and CDR2 SMNVEV (reference sequence). V was cut by 6 bases and J by 2 bases, with 10 bases left in between. In the PCR, 60 Vbeta and 13 Jbeta primers were used. In the original workflow: Later, roughly 86 million unique TCR beta chains were counted in an analysis, and some 10 million of them were shared. Libraries were prepared by immunoSEQ multiplex PCR; TCRdb keeps only in-frame clonotypes and omits some of them. From that table come the V and J calls and clone size; the DNA was used to work out D and trimming. The sample consists of 150,000 to 200,000 clones, around 82% of them appearing once.

Input material: PBMCs. The V gene is TRBV27, the J gene TRBJ1-1, with D uncertain. This receptor was obtained from a man between 35 and 55 years old in good health and CMV-seronegative. The chain's CDR3 is CASRSTANTEAFF. The CDR3 DNA reads as TGTGCCAGCAGGTCAACAGCTAACACTGAAGCTTTCTTT.